Sequencing of this T cell receptor (beta chain) was carried out in a study of OX40 agonist ivuxolimab in advanced cancers. The overall study: A history of anti-PD-1, anti-PD-L1 or anti-CTLA-4 therapy was acceptable, and 40% to 45% had some. Study outcomes and limitations: Some of the nonresponding patients also showed low levels of normalized T-cell clonal expansion. The CD4+ and CD8+ T cells in the blood had expanded clonally by week 6 at 0.1 to 3.0 mg/kg. Partial responders at 0.1-3.0 mg/kg showed near-lowest clonal expansion.

Sequenced by immunoSEQ multiplex PCR; TCRdb stores in-frame clones only, minus some. The table lists 40,000 to 45,000 clones, over 75% of them singletons. The V and J ends lost 1 base and 9 bases, in that order; junction bases with no gene match: 7. CDR1 SEHNR and CDR2 FQNEAQ come from the germline V gene (reference sequence). There are 15 residues in the CDR3. Notes on this clone: The antigen remains unidentified.

This receptor was obtained from an adult with an advanced solid tumor such as melanoma, head and neck, liver or kidney cancer. This chain joins TRBV7-9 and TRBJ1-3, with 9 nucleotides matching TRBD1. The sequencing used CD4+ or CD8+ T cells sorted from blood, collected in a trial of the OX40 agonist ivuxolimab. CDR3 in DNA: TGTGCCAGCAGCTTAGGGGGGACAGGGATGAGCACCATATATTTT. Translated, it gives CASSLGGTGMSTIYF.